Listed here are 15 T cell receptor beta chains from one sample, sequenced in a study of T cell responses to AZD1222 COVID-19 vaccine. Measured with immunoSEQ multiplex PCR; TCRdb has only the in-frame clones, and not every one. In the table there are about 160,000 clones, more than 80% of which are singletons. The sample in question was peripheral blood, obtained on day 0 of AZD1222 vaccination. Receptors originate from an adult in good health.

This rearrangement joins TRBV10-3 to TRBJ2-7, with 14 nucleotides matching TRBD2. This CDR3 contains 15 residues. Germline lookup yields CDR1 ENHRY and CDR2 SYGVKD. V was pared by 6 bases and J by 0 bases, with 1 base of the junction left unmatched. The DNA of the CDR3 is TGTGCCATCAGGGGGACTAGCGGGAGCTCCTACGAGCAGTACTTC. This sequence encodes CAIRGTSGSSYEQYF.

CDR3 nucleotide sequence: TGTGCCAGCAGCTTGTTGGGCGAGCAGTACTTC. The encoded protein is CASSLLGEQYF. This sequence joins TRBV5-6 and TRBJ2-7; D is undetermined. CDR3 length equals 11 residues. The V end was cut by 1 base, the J end by 6 bases, with 5 bases between. CDR1 is SGHDT and CDR2 is YYEEEE in the germline V gene. Based on the CDR3 plus reference TRBV5-6 and TRBJ2-7, the full variable domain is DAGVTQSPTHLIKTRGQQVTLRCSPKSGHDTVSWYQQALGQGPQFIFQYYEEEERQRGNFPDRFSGHQFPNYSSELNVNALLLGDSALYLCASSLLGEQYFGPGTRLTVT.

The V gene is TRBV2, the J gene TRBJ2-3; D is undetermined. In germline, CDR1 is SNHLY, CDR2 FYNNEI. The CDR3 is made up of 13 amino acids. With 10 bases removed from V and 2 bases from J, the gap between germline ends came to 13 bases. The CDR3 spells CANARDLTDTQYF. The CDR3 nucleotides read TGTGCCAACGCTCGCGACCTCACAGATACGCAGTATTTT. Based on the CDR3 plus reference TRBV2 and TRBJ2-3, the full variable domain is EPEVTQTPSHQVTQMGQEVILRCVPISNHLYFYWYRQILGQKVEFLVSFYNNEISEKSEIFDDQFSVERPDGSNFTLKIRSTKLEDSAMYFCANARDLTDTQYFGPGTRLTVL.

The chain carries TRBV5-1 and TRBJ2-1; D is perhaps TRBD2 (7 bases). With 6 bases removed from V and 5 bases from J, the gap between germline ends came to 18 bases. CDR1 SGHRS and CDR2 YFSETQ come from the germline V gene. CDR3 length: 15 residues. The CDR3 loop reads CASTPRRGAHNEQFF. The CDR3 nucleotides are TGCGCCAGCACCCCTCGACGGGGGGCCCACAATGAGCAGTTCTTC.

This rearrangement joins TRBV10-2 to TRBJ1-5; possible D gene TRBD1, 6 bases. The CDR3 has 15 amino acids. With 4 bases removed from V and 2 bases from J, the gap between germline ends came to 12 bases. Germline assignment: CDR1 WSHSY and CDR2 SAAADI. This CDR3 is CASSVTAGGNQPQHF. The CDR3, as DNA: TGCGCCAGCAGTGTTACGGCAGGGGGCAATCAGCCCCAGCATTTT.

In this sample, this clone turned up a few times. This chain links TRBV7-8 with TRBJ1-2; D is possibly TRBD1 (6 bases). V lost 1 base, J lost 4 bases, and 10 bases lay in between. Per the germline V gene, CDR1 is SGHVS and CDR2 is FQNEAQ. The length of the CDR3 is 14 residues. Here the CDR3 DNA reads TGTGCCAGCAGCTTAGTTGGGGGCATCTATGGCTACACCTTC. Protein product: CASSLVGGIYGYTF.

V usage is TRBV9 and J usage is TRBJ1-3; no clear D. This CDR3 comprises 14 residues. Trimming removed 2 bases at V and 1 base at J, with 7 bases between. The germline V gene encodes CDR1 SGDLS and CDR2 YYNGEE. In nucleotides, the CDR3 is TGTGCCAGCAGCGTCTCGGGGTCTGGAAACACCATATATTTT. Protein product: CASSVSGSGNTIYF.

The chain combines TRBV6-1 with TRBJ1-1; D is undetermined. This CDR3 region has 11 residues. Looked up from germline, CDR1 is MNHNS and CDR2 is SASEGT. V was shortened by 3 bases and J by 5 bases, with 4 bases between the two germline ends. The CDR3 region is CASSDGTEAFF. The CDR3 coding sequence is TGTGCCAGCAGTGATGGGACTGAAGCTTTCTTT.

This clone was counted a single time. V gene TRBV16 combines with J gene TRBJ2-1, with D unclear. V was trimmed by 2 bases and J by 5 bases, leaving 16 bases between them. Looked up from germline, CDR1 is KGHSY and CDR2 is FQNENV. The CDR3 has 16 residues. The chain's CDR3 is CASSQQRTYTNNEQFF. CDR3 in DNA: TGTGCCAGCAGCCAACAGAGGACGTATACCAACAATGAGCAGTTCTTC.

The J gene is TRBJ1-1, the V gene TRBV2; possibly TRBD1 for D (5 bases). The CDR3 is made up of 14 amino acids. CDR1 is SNHLY and CDR2 is FYNNEI in the germline V gene. Trimming removed 4 bases at V and 3 bases at J, with 12 bases between. This CDR3 reads CASSAAGGDTEAFF. CDR3 nucleotides: TGTGCCAGCAGTGCGGCTGGAGGGGACACTGAAGCTTTCTTT.

This clone appeared a single time. The V gene is TRBV9, the J gene TRBJ1-2; D possibly corresponds to TRBD1 (5 bases). V lost 3 bases, J lost 4 bases, and 10 bases lay in between. There are 13 residues in the CDR3. Per germline, CDR1 SGDLS and CDR2 YYNGEE. The CDR3 loop reads CASSAGGGYGYTF. As DNA, the CDR3 is TGTGCCAGCAGCGCCGGGGGGGGCTATGGCTACACCTTC.

The chain is built from TRBV2 and TRBJ2-1; 9 bases agree with TRBD2. This CDR3 comprises 15 residues. J gave up 0 bases and V 6 bases, and 3 bases lay outside the gene matches. Germline CDR1 reads SNHLY; CDR2 reads FYNNEI. In nucleotides, the CDR3 is TGTGCCAGCAGGGGACTAGCCTCCTCCTACAATGAGCAGTTCTTC. Encoded protein: CASRGLASSYNEQFF. Based on the CDR3 plus reference TRBV2 and TRBJ2-1, the full variable domain is EPEVTQTPSHQVTQMGQEVILRCVPISNHLYFYWYRQILGQKVEFLVSFYNNEISEKSEIFDDQFSVERPDGSNFTLKIRSTKLEDSAMYFCASRGLASSYNEQFFGPGTRLTVL.

This chain connects TRBV21-1 to TRBJ1-2. TRBV21-1 is noted as a pseudogene. There are 9 residues in the CDR3. CDR3 sequence (DNA): TGTGCCAGCAGTAACGTCTACACCTTC. Its translation is CASSNVYTF.

The chain joins TRBV4-1 to TRBJ2-7; D not certain. CDR1 is MGHRA and CDR2 is YSYEKL in the germline V gene. Trimming stripped 1 base from V and 3 bases from J, with 16 bases between. The CDR3 is made up of 16 amino acids. This CDR3 is CASSQVFGTSFYEQYF. The CDR3 DNA sequence: TGCGCCAGCAGCCAAGTTTTCGGTACCTCCTTCTACGAGCAGTACTTC.

The J gene is TRBJ2-1, the V gene TRBV5-1; 8 nucleotides agree with TRBD2. The CDR3 has 16 residues. From germline, CDR1 is SGHRS and CDR2 YFSETQ. V trimming: 0 bases; J trimming: 2 bases; junction bases outside the gene matches: 4. The CDR3 is CASSLVGGVTYNEQFF. The CDR3 nucleotides are TGCGCCAGCAGCTTGGTCGGGGGGGTCACCTACAATGAGCAGTTCTTC.